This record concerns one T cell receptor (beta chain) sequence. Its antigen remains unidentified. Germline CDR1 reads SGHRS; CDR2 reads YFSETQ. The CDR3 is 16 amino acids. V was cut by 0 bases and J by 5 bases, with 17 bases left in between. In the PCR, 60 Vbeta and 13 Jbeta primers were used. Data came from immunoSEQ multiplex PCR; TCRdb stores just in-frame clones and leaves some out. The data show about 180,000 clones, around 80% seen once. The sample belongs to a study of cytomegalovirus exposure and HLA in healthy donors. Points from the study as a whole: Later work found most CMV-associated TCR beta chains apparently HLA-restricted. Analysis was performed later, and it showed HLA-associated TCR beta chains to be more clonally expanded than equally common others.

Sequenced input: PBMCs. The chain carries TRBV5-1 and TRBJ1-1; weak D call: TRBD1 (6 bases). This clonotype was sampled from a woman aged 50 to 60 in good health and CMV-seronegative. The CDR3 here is CASSLGGPGAGTEAFF. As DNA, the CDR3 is TGCGCCAGCAGCTTGGGGGGACCAGGGGCAGGTACTGAAGCTTTCTTT. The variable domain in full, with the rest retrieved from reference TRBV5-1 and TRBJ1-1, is KAGVTQTPRYLIKTRGQQVTLSCSPISGHRSVSWYQQTPGQGLQFLFEYFSETQRNKGNFPGRFSGRQFSNSRSEMNVSTLELGDSALYLCASSLGGPGAGTEAFFGQGTRLTVV.